A selection of T cell receptor beta chains follows, all from one sample in a study of blood T cell repertoires in COVID-19. TCRdb's copy holds only in-frame clones and misses some; the assay was immunoSEQ multiplex PCR. The sample consists of under 150,000 clones, 84% of them appearing once. Sequencing was carried out using PBMCs or T cells enriched from blood (not recorded which). The origin of the receptors is a man over 45 in a cohort exposed to, infected with or recovered from COVID-19 (not recorded which). Both conserved end residues are part of each CDR3. Each record gives: D gene, J gene, V gene, clone size, CDR3 DNA, CDR3 protein. D genes are given only for firm matches. Size is stated for part of the rows, as once, few or many counts, or as a class when the clone is expanded.

NA TRBJ2-1 TRBV19 once TGTGCCAGTAGTACGACTACTACGGGTGAGCAGTTCTTC CASSTTTTGEQFF
TRBD1 TRBJ1-5 TRBV7-9 NA TGTGCCAGCAGCTATGGACAGGGGGCTCAGCCCCAGCATTTT CASSYGQGAQPQHF
TRBD1 TRBJ1-2 TRBV15 NA TGTGCCACCAGCAGAGATTCAGGACAGGTCGCTAACTATGGCTACACCTTC CATSRDSGQVANYGYTF
NA TRBJ2-2 TRBV6-5 NA TGTGCCAGCACTAGACAGGTGGCCACCGGGGAGCTGTTTTTT CASTRQVATGELFF
TRBD1 TRBJ1-1 TRBV19 NA TGTGCCAGTAGTCTGACAGGGACTTTCACTGAAGCTTTCTTT CASSLTGTFTEAFF
NA TRBJ1-3 TRBV6-5 NA TGTGCCAGTAGAGCAGGGATGGGAAACACCATATATTTT CASRAGMGNTIYF
NA TRBJ1-5 TRBV19 NA TGTGCCAGTAGTATACTCTCGACAGGCCGAAGGTCCCAGCATTTT CASSILSTGRRSQHF
NA TRBJ1-1 TRBV24-1 NA TGTGCCACCAGTCCAGGAATGAACACTGAAGCTTTCTTT CATSPGMNTEAFF
TRBD2 TRBJ2-1 TRBV5-1 NA TGCGCCAGCAGCTCGTTTAGCGGGGTCTACAATGAGCAGTTCTTC CASSSFSGVYNEQFF
TRBD2 TRBJ2-7 TRBV10-3 NA TGTGCCATCAGTTGGGGGACTAGGAGGTTCGAGCAGTACTTC CAISWGTRRFEQYF